This T cell receptor (beta chain) was documented in a study of blood T cells in healthy people across ages. Background on the study: Per two T cells, about one barcoded beta molecule was captured through template switching. Broader study findings: The recorded TCR beta diversity per million T cells decreased in a roughly linear manner with age.

It was with a sample-barcoded 5' primer and a J-beta primer mix that a second PCR of roughly 7 to 12 cycles was run. Sequencing of every sample gave 2.5 million or more CDR3-containing paired-end reads. TCRdb fed the 5' RACE reads into MiXCR, producing one record per CDR3 protein. The sample lists 1.5 million to 1.8 million distinct CDR3 sequences, 40% to 45% occurring once. This clonotype was observed many times. Its target is unknown. The donors, healthy Caucasians from Russia, were aged roughly 6 to 90. The TCR comes from a woman between 18 and 29 years old in good health. The sample comprised blood.

CDR3 DNA sequence: TGCAGCGTTACCCGTTACCAAGAGACCCAGTACTTC. Protein product: CSVTRYQETQYF. This chain uses TRBV29-1 with TRBJ2-5; D uncertain. The CDR3 contains 12 residues. Per germline, CDR1 SQVTM and CDR2 ANQGSEA. The V gene lost 5 bases and the J gene lost 0 bases, with 7 bases spanning the gap. The full variable domain, completed using reference TRBV29-1 and TRBJ2-5, is SAVISQKPSRDICQRGTSLTIQCQVDSQVTMMFWYRQQPGQSLTLIATANQGSEATYESGFVIDKFPISRPNLTFSTLTVSNMSPEDSSIYLCSVTRYQETQYFGPGTRLLVL.